The clone carrying this T cell receptor beta chain was seen a few times. Antigen: not known. Germline lookup yields CDR1 ENHRY and CDR2 SYGVKD. The CDR3 has 12 amino acids. Trimming removed 4 bases at V and 2 bases at J, with 5 bases between. The data were taken from a study of T-cell reconstitution after alpha-beta-depleted transplantation in children. Study-wide findings and caveats: The study traced high day-60 TCRbeta diversity in some patients to surviving recipient T cells and thymic progenitors.

Library preparation (for TCRbeta) was performed with unique molecular identifiers. Using its own MiXCR run on the PCR reads, TCRdb lists one record per CDR3 protein. The sample contains about 300,000 distinct CDR3 sequences, 9.5% to 13% of which appear only once. The TCR comes from a boy under three years old with acute myeloid leukemia, due to receive a stem cell transplant. The rearrangement links TRBV10-3 to TRBJ2-5; the D gene could be TRBD1 or TRBD2 (5 bases each). The material was PBMCs, obtained before TCRalphabeta/CD19-depleted stem cell transplant. The CDR3 is CAISGGQETQYF. Here the CDR3 DNA reads TGTGCCATCAGTGGGGGGCAAGAGACCCAGTACTTC.